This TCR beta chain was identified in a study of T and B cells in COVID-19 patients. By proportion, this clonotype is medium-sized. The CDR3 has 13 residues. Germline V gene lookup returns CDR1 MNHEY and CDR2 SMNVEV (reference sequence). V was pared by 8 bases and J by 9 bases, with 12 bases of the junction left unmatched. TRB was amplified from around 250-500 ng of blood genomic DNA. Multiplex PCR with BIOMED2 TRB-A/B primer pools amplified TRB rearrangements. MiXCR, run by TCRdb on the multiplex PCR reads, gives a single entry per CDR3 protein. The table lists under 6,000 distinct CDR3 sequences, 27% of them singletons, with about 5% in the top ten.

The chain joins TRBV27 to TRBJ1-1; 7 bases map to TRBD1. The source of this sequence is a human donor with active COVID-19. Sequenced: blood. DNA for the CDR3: TGTGCCAGCTTTGCGTCGGGGAGGGGGCAAGCTTTCTTT. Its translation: CASFASGRGQAFF.